Listed here are 5 T cell receptor beta chains from one sample, sequenced in a study of CD8+CD57+ T cells in acquired aplastic anemia. Using genomic DNA as the template, TCR beta VDJ and CDR3 profiling was carried out. In TCRdb, the reads were re-called with MiXCR into one record per CDR3 protein. The sample carries approximately 200,000 distinct CDR3 sequences, over 60% recorded once. Sequencing was done on a sample of sorted CD4+, CD8+, or CD8+CD57+ T cells (not recorded which) from PBMCs. These receptors originate from a human donor in good health.

CDR3 coding DNA: TGTGCCAGCAGAAGCGGGACAACTGCACCTTACGAGCAGTACTTC. Amino acid sequence: CASRSGTTAPYEQYF. V is TRBV28 and J is TRBJ2-7; a possible D gene is TRBD2 (7 bases). V lost 6 bases, J lost 4 bases, and 19 bases lay in between. From germline, CDR1 is MDHEN and CDR2 SYDVKM. This CDR3 has 15 amino acids.

This clonotype was counted at least ten times. V and J are TRBV20-1 and TRBJ2-7; perhaps TRBD2 as D (5 bases). This CDR3 contains 11 residues. V dropped 6 bases and J dropped 4 bases, with 10 bases sitting between them. Looked up from germline, CDR1 is DFQATT and CDR2 is SNEGSKA (reference sequence). The CDR3 here is CSARTGYEQYF. The DNA of the CDR3 is TGCAGTGCGCGCACGGGATACGAGCAGTACTTC.

This chain connects TRBV20-1 to TRBJ2-5; the match to TRBD2 covers 9 bases. The V segment lost 2 bases and the J segment 3 bases; nucleotides outside the gene matches: 7. The CDR3 runs to 15 residues. The germline CDR1 and CDR2 sequences are DFQATT and SNEGSKA (reference sequence). The DNA of the CDR3 is TGCAGTGCTAGATTGCTAGCGGGGCCCAAAGAGACCCAGTACTTC. Its protein product is CSARLLAGPKETQYF.

This clonotype has only a few counts. This chain links TRBV20-1 with TRBJ1-6, with D possibly matching TRBD1 (5 bases). The V end lost 6 bases, the J end lost 4 bases, and 10 bases lay between the germline ends. The CDR3 extends over 13 amino acids. The V gene's germline CDR1 is DFQATT and CDR2 SNEGSKA (reference sequence). CDR3 region: CSATGGYNSPLHF. CDR3 coding DNA: TGCAGTGCCACGGGGGGGTATAATTCACCCCTCCACTTT.

This clonotype was seen ten or more times. The chain employs TRBV6-6 and TRBJ1-1, with D possibly being TRBD1 (6 bases). Germline CDR1 MNHNY, CDR2 SVGAGI (reference sequence). The CDR3 contains 14 residues. Trimming removed 6 bases at V and 5 bases at J, with 16 bases between. The CDR3 protein is CASRLQGPSTEAFF. In DNA form, the CDR3 reads TGTGCCAGCAGGTTACAGGGCCCCAGTACTGAAGCTTTCTTT.